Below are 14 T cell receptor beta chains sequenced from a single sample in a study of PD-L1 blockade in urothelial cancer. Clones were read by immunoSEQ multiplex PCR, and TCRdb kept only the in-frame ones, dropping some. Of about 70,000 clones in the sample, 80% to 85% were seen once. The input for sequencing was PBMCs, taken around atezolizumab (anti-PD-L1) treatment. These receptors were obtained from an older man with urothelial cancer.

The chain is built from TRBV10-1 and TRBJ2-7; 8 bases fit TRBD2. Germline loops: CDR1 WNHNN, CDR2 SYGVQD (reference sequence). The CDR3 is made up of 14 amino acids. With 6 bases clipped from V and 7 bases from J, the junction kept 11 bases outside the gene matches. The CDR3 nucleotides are TGCGCCAGCAGCGGGGGACTAGTCTCGGGGGAGCAGTACTTC. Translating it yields CASSGGLVSGEQYF.

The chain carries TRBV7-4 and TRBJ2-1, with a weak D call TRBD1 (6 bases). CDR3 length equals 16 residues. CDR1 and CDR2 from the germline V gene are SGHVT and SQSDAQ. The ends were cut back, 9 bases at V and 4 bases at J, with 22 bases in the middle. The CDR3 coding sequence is TGTGCCAGTCCGGACTCTCGACAGGAGGCGTACAATGAGCAGTTCTTC. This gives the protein CASPDSRQEAYNEQFF. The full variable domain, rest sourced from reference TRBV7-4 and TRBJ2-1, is GAGVSQSPRYKVAKRGRDVALRCDSISGHVTLYWYRQTLGQGSEVLTYSQSDAQRDKSGRPSGRFSAERPERSVSTLKIQRTEQGDSAVYLCASPDSRQEAYNEQFFGPGTRLTVL.

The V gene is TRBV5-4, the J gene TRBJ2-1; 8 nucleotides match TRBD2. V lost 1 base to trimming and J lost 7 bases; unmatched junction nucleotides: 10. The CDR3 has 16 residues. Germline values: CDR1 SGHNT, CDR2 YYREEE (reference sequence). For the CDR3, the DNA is TGTGCCAGCAGCTTGTACCGGGAGGGCCGGGAAAATGAGCAGTTCTTC. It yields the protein CASSLYREGRENEQFF. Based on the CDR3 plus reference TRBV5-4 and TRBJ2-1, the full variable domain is ETGVTQSPTHLIKTRGQQVTLRCSSQSGHNTVSWYQQALGQGPQFIFQYYREEENGRGNFPPRFSGLQFPNYSSELNVNALELDDSALYLCASSLYREGRENEQFFGPGTRLTVL.

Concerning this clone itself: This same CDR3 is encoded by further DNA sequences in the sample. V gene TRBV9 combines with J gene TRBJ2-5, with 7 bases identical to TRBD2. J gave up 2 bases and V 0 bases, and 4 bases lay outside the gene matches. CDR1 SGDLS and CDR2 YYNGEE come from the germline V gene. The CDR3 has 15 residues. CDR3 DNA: TGTGCCAGCAGCGTAGTGGCTAGCGGACAAGAGACCCAGTACTTC. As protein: CASSVVASGQETQYF. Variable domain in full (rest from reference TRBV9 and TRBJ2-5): DSGVTQTPKHLITATGQRVTLRCSPRSGDLSVYWYQQSLDQGLQFLIQYYNGEERAKGNILERFSAQQFPDLHSELNLSSLELGDSALYFCASSVVASGQETQYFGPGTRLLVL.

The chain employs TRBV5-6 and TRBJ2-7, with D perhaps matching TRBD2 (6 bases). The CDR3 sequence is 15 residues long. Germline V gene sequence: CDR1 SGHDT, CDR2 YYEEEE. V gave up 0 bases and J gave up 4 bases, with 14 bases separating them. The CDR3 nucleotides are TGTGCCAGCAGCTTGGAGGCGGGGACTTTATACGAGCAGTACTTC. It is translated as CASSLEAGTLYEQYF.

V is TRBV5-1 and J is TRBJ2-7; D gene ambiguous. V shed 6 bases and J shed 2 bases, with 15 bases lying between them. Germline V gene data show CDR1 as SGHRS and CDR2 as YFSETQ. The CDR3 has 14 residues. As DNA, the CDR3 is TGCGCCAGCACCCCCTCCGTAGTGGCCTACGAGCAGTACTTC. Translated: CASTPSVVAYEQYF.

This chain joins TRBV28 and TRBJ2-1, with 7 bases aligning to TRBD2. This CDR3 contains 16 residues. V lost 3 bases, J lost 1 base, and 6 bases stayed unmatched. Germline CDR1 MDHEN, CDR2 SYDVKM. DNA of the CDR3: TGTGCCAGCAGTTTCATTAGCGGGTTATCCTACAATGAGCAGTTCTTC. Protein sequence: CASSFISGLSYNEQFF.

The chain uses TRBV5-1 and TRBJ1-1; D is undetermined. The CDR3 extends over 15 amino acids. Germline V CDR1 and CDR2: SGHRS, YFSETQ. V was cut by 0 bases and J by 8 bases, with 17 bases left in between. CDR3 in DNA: TGCGCCAGCAGCTTGGTGTCAACCGGGAGGTCCGAAGCTTTCTTT. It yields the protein CASSLVSTGRSEAFF.

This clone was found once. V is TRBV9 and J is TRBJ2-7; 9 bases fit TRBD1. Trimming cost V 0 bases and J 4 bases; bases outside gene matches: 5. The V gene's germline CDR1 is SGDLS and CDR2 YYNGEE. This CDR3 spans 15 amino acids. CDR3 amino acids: CASSVAPGQGYEQYF. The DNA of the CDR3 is TGTGCCAGCAGCGTAGCTCCAGGACAGGGGTACGAGCAGTACTTC.

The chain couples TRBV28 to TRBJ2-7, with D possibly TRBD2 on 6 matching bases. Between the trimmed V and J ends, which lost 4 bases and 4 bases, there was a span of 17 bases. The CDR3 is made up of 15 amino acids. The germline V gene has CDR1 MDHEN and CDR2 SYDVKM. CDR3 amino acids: CASSSTSRSVYEQYF. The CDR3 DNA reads TGTGCCAGCAGTTCTACTAGCCGGAGTGTGTACGAGCAGTACTTC.

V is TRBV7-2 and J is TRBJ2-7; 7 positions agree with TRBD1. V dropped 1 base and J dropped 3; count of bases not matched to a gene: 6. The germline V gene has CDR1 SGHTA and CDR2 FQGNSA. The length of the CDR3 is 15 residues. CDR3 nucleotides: TGTGCCAGCAGCTTAGGGACAGGTCGCTTCTACGAGCAGTACTTC. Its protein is CASSLGTGRFYEQYF.

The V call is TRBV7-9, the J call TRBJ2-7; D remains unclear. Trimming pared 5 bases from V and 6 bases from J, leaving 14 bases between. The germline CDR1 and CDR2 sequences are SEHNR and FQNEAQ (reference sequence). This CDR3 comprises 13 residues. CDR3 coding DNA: TGTGCCAGCAGCAAAGCCGCATCGGGCGAGCAGTACTTC. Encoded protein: CASSKAASGEQYF.

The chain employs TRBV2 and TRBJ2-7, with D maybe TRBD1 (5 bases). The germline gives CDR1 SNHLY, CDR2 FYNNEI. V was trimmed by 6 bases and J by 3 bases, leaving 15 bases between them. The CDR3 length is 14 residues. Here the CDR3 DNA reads TGTGCCAGCAGCCCTGGGGCCAGCTTCTACGAGCAGTACTTC. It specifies CASSPGASFYEQYF. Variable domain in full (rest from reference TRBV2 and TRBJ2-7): EPEVTQTPSHQVTQMGQEVILRCVPISNHLYFYWYRQILGQKVEFLVSFYNNEISEKSEIFDDQFSVERPDGSNFTLKIRSTKLEDSAMYFCASSPGASFYEQYFGPGTRLTVT.

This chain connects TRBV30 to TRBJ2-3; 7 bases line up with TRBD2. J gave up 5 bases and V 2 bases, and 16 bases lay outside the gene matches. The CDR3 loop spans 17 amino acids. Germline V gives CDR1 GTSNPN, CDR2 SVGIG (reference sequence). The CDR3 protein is CAWSRIGQTGGGDTQYF. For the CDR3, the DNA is TGTGCCTGGAGTAGGATCGGGCAAACGGGAGGAGGAGATACGCAGTATTTT.